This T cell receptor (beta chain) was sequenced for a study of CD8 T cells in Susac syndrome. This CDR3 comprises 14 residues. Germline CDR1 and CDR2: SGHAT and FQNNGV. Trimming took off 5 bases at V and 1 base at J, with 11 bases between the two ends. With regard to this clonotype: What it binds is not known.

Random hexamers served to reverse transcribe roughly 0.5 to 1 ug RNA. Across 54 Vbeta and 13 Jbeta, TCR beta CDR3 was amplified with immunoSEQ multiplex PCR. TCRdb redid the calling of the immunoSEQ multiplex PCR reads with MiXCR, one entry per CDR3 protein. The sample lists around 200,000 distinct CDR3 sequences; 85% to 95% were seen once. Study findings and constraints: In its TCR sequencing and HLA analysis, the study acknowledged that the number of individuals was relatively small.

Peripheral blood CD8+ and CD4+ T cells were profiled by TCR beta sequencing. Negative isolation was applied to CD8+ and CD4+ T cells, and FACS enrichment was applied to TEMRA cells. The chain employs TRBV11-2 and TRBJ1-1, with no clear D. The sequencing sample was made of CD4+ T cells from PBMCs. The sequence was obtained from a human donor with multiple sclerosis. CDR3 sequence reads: CASSPLVANTEAFF. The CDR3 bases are TGTGCCAGCAGCCCTCTTGTTGCGAACACTGAAGCTTTCTTT.